This entry concerns a single T cell receptor (beta chain). Its target is not known. This sample stems from a study of cytomegalovirus exposure and HLA in healthy donors. Study-level findings and limits: There were some V segments, including TRBV6-2 and TRBV6-3, excluded as indistinguishable. Cytomegalovirus association was assigned to approximately 180 TCR beta chains.

In the PCR, 60 Vbeta and 13 Jbeta primers were used. The protocol was immunoSEQ multiplex PCR, while the TCRdb copy is restricted to in-frame clones and leaves out a portion. The sample carries 90,000 or so clones, approximately 72% recorded once. The CDR3 sequence is 17 residues long. CDR1 is MDHEN, CDR2 SYDVKM, per germline. V lost 6 bases and J lost 8; bases outside the gene matches: 16. The sequencing sample was made of PBMCs. The TCR was taken from a woman in her 40s in good health and CMV-seronegative. V usage is TRBV28 and J usage is TRBJ2-2; 9 bases fit TRBD1. The CDR3 coding sequence is TGTGCCAGCAGCCTGACTACAGGGGGCGCTTCGACGGGGGAGCTGTTTTTT. Amino acid sequence: CASSLTTGGASTGELFF.